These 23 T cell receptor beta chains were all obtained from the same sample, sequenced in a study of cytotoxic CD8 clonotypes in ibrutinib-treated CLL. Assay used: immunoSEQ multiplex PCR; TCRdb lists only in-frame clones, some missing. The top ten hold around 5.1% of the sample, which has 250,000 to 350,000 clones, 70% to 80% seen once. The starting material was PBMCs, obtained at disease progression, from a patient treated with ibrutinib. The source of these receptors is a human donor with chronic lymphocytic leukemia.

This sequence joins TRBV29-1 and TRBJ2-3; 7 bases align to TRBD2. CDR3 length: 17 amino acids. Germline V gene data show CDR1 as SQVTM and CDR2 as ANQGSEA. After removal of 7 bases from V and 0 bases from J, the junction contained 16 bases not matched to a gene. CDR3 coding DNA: TGCAGCGGTGTGATGGGGGGGACCCGACCTAGCACAGATACGCAGTATTTT. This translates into CSGVMGGTRPSTDTQYF.

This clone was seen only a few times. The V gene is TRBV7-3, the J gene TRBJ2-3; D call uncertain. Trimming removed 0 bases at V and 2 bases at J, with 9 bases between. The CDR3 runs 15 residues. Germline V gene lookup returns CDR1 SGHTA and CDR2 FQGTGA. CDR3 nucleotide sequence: TGTGCCAGCAGCTTAACGTTAATCGCCACAGATACGCAGTATTTT. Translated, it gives CASSLTLIATDTQYF.

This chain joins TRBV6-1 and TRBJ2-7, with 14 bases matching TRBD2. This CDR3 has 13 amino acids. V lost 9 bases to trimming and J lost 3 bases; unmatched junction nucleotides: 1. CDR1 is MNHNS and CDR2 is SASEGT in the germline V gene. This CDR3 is CASGLAGGYEQYF. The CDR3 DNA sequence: TGTGCCAGTGGACTAGCGGGGGGCTACGAGCAGTACTTC.

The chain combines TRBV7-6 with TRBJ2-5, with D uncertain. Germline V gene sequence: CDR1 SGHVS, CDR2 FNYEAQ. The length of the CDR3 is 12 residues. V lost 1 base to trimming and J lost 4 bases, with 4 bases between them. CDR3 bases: TGTGCCAGCAGCTTAGGCCCAGAGACCCAGTACTTC. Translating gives CASSLGPETQYF. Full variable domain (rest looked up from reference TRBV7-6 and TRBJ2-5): GAGVSQSPRYKVTKRGQDVALRCDPISGHVSLYWYRQALGQGPEFLTYFNYEAQQDKSGLPNDRFSAERPEGSISTLTIQRTEQRDSAMYRCASSLGPETQYFGPGTRLLVL.

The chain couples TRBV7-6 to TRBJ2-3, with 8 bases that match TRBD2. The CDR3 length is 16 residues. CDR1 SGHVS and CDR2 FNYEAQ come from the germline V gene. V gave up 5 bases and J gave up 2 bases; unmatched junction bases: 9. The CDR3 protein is CASSLTPRGVTDTQYF. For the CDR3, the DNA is TGTGCCAGCAGCCTTACTCCGCGGGGGGTCACAGATACGCAGTATTTT.

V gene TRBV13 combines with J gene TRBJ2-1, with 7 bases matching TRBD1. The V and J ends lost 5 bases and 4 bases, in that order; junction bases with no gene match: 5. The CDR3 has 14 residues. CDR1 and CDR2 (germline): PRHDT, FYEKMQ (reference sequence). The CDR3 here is CASSRTGEYNEQFF. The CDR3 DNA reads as TGTGCCAGCAGCCGGACAGGAGAGTACAATGAGCAGTTCTTC.

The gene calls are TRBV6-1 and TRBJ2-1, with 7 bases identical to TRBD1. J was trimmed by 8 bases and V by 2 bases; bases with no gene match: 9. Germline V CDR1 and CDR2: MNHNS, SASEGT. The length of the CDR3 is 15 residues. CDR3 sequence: CASSEFPTGLHEQFF. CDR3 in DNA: TGTGCCAGCAGTGAATTCCCGACAGGGTTGCATGAGCAGTTCTTC.

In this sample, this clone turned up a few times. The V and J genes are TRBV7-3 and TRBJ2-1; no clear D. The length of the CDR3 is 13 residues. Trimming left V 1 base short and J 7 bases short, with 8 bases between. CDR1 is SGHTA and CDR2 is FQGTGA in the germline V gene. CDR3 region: CASSLRARNEQFF. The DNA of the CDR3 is TGTGCCAGCAGCTTAAGGGCGCGTAATGAGCAGTTCTTC. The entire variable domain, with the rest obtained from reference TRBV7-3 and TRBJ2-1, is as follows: GAGVSQTPSNKVTEKGKYVELRCDPISGHTALYWYRQSLGQGPEFLIYFQGTGAADDSGLPNDRFFAVRPEGSVSTLKIQRTERGDSAVYLCASSLRARNEQFFGPGTRLTVL.

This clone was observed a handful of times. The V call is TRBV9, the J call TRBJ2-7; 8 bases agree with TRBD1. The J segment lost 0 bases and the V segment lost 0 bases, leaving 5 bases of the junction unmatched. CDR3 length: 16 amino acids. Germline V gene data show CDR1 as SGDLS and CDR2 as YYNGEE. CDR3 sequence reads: CASSVVQGAPSYEQYF. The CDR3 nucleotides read TGTGCCAGCAGCGTAGTTCAGGGGGCTCCCTCCTACGAGCAGTACTTC. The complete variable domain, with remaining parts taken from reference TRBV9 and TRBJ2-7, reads DSGVTQTPKHLITATGQRVTLRCSPRSGDLSVYWYQQSLDQGLQFLIQYYNGEERAKGNILERFSAQQFPDLHSELNLSSLELGDSALYFCASSVVQGAPSYEQYFGPGTRLTVT.

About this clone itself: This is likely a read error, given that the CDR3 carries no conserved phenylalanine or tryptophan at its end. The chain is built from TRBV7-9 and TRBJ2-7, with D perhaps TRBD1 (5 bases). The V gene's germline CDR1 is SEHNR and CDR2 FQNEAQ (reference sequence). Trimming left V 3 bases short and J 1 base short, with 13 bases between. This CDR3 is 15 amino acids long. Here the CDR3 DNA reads TGTGCCAGCAGCTTTGCGACACAGGTTTCCTACGAGCAGTACCTC. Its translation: CASSFATQVSYEQYL.

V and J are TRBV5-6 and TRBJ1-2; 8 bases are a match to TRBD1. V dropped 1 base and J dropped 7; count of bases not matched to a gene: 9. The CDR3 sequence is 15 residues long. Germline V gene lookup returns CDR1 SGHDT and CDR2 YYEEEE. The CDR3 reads CASSLSGRGQGGYTF. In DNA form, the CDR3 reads TGTGCCAGCAGCTTGAGCGGCAGGGGGCAAGGTGGCTACACCTTC.

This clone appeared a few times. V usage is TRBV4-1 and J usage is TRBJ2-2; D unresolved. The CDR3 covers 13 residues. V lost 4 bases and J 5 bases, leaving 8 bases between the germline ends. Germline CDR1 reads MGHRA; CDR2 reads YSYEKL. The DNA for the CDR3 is TGCGCCAGCAGCCGTGTCAAGACCGGGGAGCTGTTTTTT. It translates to CASSRVKTGELFF.

In DNA form, the CDR3 reads TGTGCCAGCAGTTCCCAAAGGGGCGCGGATGGCTACACCTTC. Translation: CASSSQRGADGYTF. The V call is TRBV2, the J call TRBJ1-2; TRBD1 might be the D (5 bases). Germline V gene data show CDR1 as SNHLY and CDR2 as FYNNEI. The CDR3 runs 14 residues. V was clipped by 5 bases and J by 6 bases, with 16 bases between them.

As DNA, the CDR3 is TGTGCCAGCAGCTTACTTAGGGGGCTACAAGAGACCCAGTACTTC. Amino acid sequence: CASSLLRGLQETQYF. The J gene is TRBJ2-5, the V gene TRBV11-2; TRBD1 matches at 7 bases. CDR3 length equals 15 residues. Germline CDR1 is SGHAT and CDR2 is FQNNGV. Germline trimming cut 2 bases from V and 2 bases from J; bases unmatched to any gene: 5.

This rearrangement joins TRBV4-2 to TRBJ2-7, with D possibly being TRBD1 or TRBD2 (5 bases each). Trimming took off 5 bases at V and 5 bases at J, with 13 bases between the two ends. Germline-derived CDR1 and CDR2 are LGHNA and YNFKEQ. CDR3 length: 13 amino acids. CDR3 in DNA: TGTGCCAGCAGCTTAGGCGAGGGGCACGAGCAGTACTTC. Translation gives CASSLGEGHEQYF.

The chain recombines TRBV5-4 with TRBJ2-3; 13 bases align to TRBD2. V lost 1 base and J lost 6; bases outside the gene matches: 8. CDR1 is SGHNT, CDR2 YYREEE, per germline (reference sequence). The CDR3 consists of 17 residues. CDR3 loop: CASSLSMTSGRRDTQYF. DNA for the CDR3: TGTGCCAGCAGCTTGAGTATGACTAGCGGGAGGAGGGATACGCAGTATTTT.

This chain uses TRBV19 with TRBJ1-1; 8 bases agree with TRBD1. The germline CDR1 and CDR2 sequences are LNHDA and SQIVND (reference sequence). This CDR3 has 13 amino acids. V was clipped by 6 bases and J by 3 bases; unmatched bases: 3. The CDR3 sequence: CASSSTGDTEAFF. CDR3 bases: TGTGCCAGTAGCTCGACAGGGGACACTGAAGCTTTCTTT. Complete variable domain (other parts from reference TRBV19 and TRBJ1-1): DGGITQSPKYLFRKEGQNVTLSCEQNLNHDAMYWYRQDPGQGLRLIYYSQIVNDFQKGDIAEGYSVSREKKESFPLTVTSAQKNPTAFYLCASSSTGDTEAFFGQGTRLTVV.

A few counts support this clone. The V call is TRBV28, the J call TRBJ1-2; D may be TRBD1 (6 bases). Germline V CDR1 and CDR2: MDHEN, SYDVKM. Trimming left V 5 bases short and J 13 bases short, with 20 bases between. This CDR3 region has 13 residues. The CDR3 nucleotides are TGTGCCAGCAGTGATAGGGACACCAAAGCAGGCACCTTC. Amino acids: CASSDRDTKAGTF.

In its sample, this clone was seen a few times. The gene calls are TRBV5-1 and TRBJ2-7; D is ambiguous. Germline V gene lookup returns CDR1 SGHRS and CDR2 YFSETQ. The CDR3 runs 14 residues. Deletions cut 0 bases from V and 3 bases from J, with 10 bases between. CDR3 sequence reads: CASSLEGSLYEQYF. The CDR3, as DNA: TGCGCCAGCAGCTTGGAGGGCTCCCTCTACGAGCAGTACTTC. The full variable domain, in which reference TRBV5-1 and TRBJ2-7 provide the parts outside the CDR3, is KAGVTQTPRYLIKTRGQQVTLSCSPISGHRSVSWYQQTPGQGLQFLFEYFSETQRNKGNFPGRFSGRQFSNSRSEMNVSTLELGDSALYLCASSLEGSLYEQYFGPGTRLTVT.

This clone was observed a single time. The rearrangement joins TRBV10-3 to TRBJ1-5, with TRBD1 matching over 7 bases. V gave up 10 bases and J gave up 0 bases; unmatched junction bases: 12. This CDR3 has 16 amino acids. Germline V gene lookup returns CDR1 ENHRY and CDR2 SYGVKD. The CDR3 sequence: CATSSRQGYSNQPQHF. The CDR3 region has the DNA TGTGCCACCTCGAGCAGACAGGGTTATAGCAATCAGCCCCAGCATTTT.

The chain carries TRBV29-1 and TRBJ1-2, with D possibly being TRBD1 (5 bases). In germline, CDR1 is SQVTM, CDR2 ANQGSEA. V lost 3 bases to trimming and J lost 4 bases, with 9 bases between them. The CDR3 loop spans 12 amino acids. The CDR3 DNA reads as TGCAGCGTTGAGACAGCTACCTATGGCTACACCTTC. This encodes CSVETATYGYTF.

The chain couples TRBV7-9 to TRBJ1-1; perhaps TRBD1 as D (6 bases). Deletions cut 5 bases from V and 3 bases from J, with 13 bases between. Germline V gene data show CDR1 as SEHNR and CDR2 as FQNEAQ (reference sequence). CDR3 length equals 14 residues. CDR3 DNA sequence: TGTGCCAGCAGCGTCCGAGGGGGAGACACTGAAGCTTTCTTT. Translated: CASSVRGGDTEAFF.

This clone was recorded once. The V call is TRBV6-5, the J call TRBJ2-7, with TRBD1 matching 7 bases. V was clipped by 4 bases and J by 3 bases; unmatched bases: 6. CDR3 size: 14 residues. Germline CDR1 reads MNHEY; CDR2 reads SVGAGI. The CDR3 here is CASSSRQGIYEQYF. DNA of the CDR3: TGTGCCAGCAGTTCTCGACAGGGAATCTACGAGCAGTACTTC.